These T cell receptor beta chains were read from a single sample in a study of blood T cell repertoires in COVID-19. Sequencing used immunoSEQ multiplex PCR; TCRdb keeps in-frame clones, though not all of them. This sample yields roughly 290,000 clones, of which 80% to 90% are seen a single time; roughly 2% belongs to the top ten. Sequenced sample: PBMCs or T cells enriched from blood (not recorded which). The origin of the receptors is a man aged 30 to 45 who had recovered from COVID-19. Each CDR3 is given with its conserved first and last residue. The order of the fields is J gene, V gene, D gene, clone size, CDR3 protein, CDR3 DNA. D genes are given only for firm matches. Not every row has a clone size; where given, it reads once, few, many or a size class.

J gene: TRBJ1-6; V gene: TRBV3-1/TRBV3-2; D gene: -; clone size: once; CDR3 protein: CASSQGVQYPLHF; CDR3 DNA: TGTGCCAGCAGCCAAGGAGTACAGTACCCCCTCCACTTT
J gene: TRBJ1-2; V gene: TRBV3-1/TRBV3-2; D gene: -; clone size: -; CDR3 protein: CASAGGVGYGYTF; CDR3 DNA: TGTGCCAGCGCCGGGGGAGTTGGTTATGGCTACACCTTC
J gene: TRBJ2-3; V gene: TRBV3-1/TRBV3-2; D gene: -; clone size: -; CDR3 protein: CASSQGRPSTDTQYF; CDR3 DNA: TGTGCCAGCAGCCAAGGCAGGCCTAGCACAGATACGCAGTATTTT
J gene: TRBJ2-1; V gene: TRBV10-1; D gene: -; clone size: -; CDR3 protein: CASSDFQGGNEQFF; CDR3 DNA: TGCGCCAGCAGTGATTTCCAGGGGGGCAATGAGCAGTTCTTC
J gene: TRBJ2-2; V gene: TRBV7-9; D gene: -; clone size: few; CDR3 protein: CASSLLGEGAGELFF; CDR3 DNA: TGTGCCAGCAGCCTACTTGGTGAGGGGGCCGGGGAGCTGTTTTTT
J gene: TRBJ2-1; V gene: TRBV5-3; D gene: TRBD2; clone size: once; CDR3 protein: CARSPYTGTSNNEQFF; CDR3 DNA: TGTGCCAGAAGCCCCTACACCGGGACTAGTAACAATGAGCAGTTCTTC
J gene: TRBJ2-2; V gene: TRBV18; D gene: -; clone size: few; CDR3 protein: CASSPRVILNTGELFF; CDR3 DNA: TGTGCCAGCTCACCCCGGGTCATCTTGAACACCGGGGAGCTGTTTTTT
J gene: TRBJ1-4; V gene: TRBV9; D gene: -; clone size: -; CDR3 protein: CASSVDGGQGEKLFF; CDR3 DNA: TGTGCCAGCAGCGTAGACGGGGGGCAGGGTGAAAAACTGTTTTTT
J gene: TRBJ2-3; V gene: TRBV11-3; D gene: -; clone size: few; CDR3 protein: CASSSNAGGRDTQYF; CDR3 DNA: TGTGCCAGCAGCTCCAATGCCGGGGGTCGAGATACGCAGTATTTT
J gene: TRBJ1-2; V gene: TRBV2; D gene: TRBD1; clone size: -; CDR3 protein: CASSEATGGGYTF; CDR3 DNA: TGTGCCAGCAGTGAGGCGACAGGGGGCGGCTACACCTTC
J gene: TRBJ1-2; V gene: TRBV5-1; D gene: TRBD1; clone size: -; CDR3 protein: CASRPPGQGTYGYTF; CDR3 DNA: TGCGCCAGCAGACCCCCGGGACAGGGGACCTATGGCTACACCTTC
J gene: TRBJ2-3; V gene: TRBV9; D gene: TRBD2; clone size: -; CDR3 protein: CASSGSGVGTDTQYF; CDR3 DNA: TGTGCCAGCAGTGGTAGCGGGGTAGGCACAGATACGCAGTATTTT
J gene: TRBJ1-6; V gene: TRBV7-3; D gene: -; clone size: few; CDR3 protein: CASGDGNSPLHF; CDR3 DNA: TGTGCCAGCGGAGACGGGAATTCACCCCTCCACTTT
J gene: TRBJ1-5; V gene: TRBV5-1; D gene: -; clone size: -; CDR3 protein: CASSPGEFGQPQHF; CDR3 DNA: TGCGCCAGCAGCCCAGGGGAATTCGGTCAGCCCCAGCATTTT